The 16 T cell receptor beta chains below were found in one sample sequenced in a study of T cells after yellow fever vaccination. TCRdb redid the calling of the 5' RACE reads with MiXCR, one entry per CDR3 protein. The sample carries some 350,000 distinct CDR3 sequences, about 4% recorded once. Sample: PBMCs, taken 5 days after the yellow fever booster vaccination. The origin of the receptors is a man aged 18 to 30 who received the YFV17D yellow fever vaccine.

In nucleotides, the CDR3 is TGTGCCAGCAGCCCGAGCCAGCGGGGGGGCCCCGAGACCCAGTACTTC. Its translation: CASSPSQRGGPETQYF. The genes are TRBV7-2 and TRBJ2-5, with 10 bases matching TRBD2. The trim removed 5 bases at V and 5 bases at J, leaving 11 bases unmatched. The germline V gene encodes CDR1 SGHTA and CDR2 FQGNSA. There are 16 residues in the CDR3.

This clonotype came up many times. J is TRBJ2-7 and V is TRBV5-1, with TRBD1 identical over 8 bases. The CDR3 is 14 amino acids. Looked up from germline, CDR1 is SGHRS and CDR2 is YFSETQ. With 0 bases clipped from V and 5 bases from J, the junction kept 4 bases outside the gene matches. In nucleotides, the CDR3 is TGCGCCAGCAGCTTGGCCCCAGGGGGCCACGAGCAGTACTTC. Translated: CASSLAPGGHEQYF.

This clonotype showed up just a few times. CDR3 DNA: TGTGCCAGCAGTTTCGGCAGGCAGGGGACCGGGGAGCTGTTTTTT. Protein product: CASSFGRQGTGELFF. J is TRBJ2-2 and V is TRBV12-3 or TRBV12-4; TRBD1 might be the D (6 bases). This CDR3 comprises 15 residues. V lost 3 bases and J 5 bases, leaving 13 bases between the germline ends.

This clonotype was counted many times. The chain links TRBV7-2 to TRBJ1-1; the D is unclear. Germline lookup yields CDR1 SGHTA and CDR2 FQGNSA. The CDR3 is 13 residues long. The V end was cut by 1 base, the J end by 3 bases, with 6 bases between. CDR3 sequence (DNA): TGTGCCAGCAGCTTAGTCTGGGACACTGAAGCTTTCTTT. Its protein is CASSLVWDTEAFF.

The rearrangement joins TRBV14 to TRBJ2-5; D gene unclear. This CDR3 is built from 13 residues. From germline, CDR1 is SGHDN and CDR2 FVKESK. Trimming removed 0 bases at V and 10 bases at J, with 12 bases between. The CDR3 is CASSQDLPSIQYF. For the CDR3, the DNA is TGTGCCAGCAGCCAAGATCTTCCCTCAATCCAGTACTTC. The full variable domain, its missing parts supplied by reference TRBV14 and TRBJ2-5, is EAGVTQFPSHSVIEKGQTVTLRCDPISGHDNLYWYRRVMGKEIKFLLHFVKESKQDESGMPNNRFLAERTGGTYSTLKVQPAELEDSGVYFCASSQDLPSIQYFGPGTRLLVL.

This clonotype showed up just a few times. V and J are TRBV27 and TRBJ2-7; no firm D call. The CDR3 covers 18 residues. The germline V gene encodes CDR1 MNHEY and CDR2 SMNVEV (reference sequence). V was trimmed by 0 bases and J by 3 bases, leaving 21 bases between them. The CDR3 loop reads CASSLSLQSFGRSYEQYF. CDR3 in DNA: TGTGCCAGCAGTTTATCCCTCCAATCGTTTGGCAGGAGCTACGAGCAGTACTTC.

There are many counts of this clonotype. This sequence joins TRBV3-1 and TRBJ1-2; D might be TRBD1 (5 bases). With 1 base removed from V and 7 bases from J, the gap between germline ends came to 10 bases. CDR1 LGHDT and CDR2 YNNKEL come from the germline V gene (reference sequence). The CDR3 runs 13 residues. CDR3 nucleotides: TGTGCCAGCAGCCAAGTAGGTCAGGGTGGCTACACCTTC. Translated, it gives CASSQVGQGGYTF.

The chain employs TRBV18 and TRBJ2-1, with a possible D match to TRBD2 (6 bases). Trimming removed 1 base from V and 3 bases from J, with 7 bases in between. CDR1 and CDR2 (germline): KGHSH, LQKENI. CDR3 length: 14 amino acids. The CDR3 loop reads CASSPLGGYNEQFF. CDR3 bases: TGTGCCAGCTCACCACTGGGAGGCTACAATGAGCAGTTCTTC.

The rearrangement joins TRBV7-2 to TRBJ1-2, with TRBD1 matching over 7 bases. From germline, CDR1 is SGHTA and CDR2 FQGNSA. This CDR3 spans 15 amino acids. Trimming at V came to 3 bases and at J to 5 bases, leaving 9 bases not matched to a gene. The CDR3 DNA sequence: TGTGCCAGCAGCTTGCAGGGGGACACACCTTATGGCTACACCTTC. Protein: CASSLQGDTPYGYTF.

CDR3: CASSQEDRASNTGELFF. The CDR3, as DNA: TGTGCCAGCAGCCAAGAGGACAGGGCTTCGAACACCGGGGAGCTGTTTTTT. The chain couples TRBV14 to TRBJ2-2; 8 nucleotides match TRBD1. CDR3 length: 17 amino acids. J lost 0 bases, V lost 0 bases, and 3 bases had no gene match. Germline lookup yields CDR1 SGHDN and CDR2 FVKESK. The variable domain in full, with the rest retrieved from reference TRBV14 and TRBJ2-2, is EAGVTQFPSHSVIEKGQTVTLRCDPISGHDNLYWYRRVMGKEIKFLLHFVKESKQDESGMPNNRFLAERTGGTYSTLKVQPAELEDSGVYFCASSQEDRASNTGELFFGEGSRLTVL.

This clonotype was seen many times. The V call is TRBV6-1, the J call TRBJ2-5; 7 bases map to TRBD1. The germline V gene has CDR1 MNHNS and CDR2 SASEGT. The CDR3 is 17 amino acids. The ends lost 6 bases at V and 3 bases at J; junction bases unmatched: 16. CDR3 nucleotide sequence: TGTGCCAGCAGAGCCATTTTACAGGGGCTTGGGGAAGAGACCCAGTACTTC. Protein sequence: CASRAILQGLGEETQYF.

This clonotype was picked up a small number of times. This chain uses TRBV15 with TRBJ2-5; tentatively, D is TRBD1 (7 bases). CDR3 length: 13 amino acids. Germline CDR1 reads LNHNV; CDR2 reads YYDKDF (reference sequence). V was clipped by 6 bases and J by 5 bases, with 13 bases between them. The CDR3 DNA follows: TGTGCCACCAGTGGTCAGGGGGGTGAGACCCAGTACTTC. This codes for CATSGQGGETQYF.

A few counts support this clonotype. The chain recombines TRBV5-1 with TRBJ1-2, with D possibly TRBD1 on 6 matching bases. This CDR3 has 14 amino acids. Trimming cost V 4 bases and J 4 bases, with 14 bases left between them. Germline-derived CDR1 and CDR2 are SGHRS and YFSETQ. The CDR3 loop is CASSNLQGSYGYTF. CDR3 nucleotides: TGCGCCAGCAGCAACCTACAGGGTAGCTATGGCTACACCTTC.

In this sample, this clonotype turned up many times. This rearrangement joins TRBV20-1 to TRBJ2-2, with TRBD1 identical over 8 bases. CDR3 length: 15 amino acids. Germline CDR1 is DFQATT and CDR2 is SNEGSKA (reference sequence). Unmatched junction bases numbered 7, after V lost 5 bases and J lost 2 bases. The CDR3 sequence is CSASDRGFNTGELFF. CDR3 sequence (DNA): TGCAGTGCTTCCGACAGGGGTTTTAACACCGGGGAGCTGTTTTTT.

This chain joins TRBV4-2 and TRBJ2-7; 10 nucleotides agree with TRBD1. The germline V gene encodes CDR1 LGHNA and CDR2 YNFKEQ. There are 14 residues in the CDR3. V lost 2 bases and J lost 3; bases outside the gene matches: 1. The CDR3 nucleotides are TGTGCCAGCAGCCAACGGGACAGGGGCTACGAGCAGTACTTC. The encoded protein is CASSQRDRGYEQYF.

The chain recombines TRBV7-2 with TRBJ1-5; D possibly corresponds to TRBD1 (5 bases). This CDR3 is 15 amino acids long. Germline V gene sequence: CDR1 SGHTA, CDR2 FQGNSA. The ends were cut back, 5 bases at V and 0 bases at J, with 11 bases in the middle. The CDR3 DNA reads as TGTGCCAGCAGCAAGGGGTGGGTTAGCAATCAGCCCCAGCATTTT. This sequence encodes CASSKGWVSNQPQHF. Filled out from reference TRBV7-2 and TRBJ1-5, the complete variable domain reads GAGVSQSPSNKVTEKGKDVELRCDPISGHTALYWYRQSLGQGLEFLIYFQGNSAPDKSGLPSDRFSAERTGGSVSTLTIQRTQQEDSAVYLCASSKGWVSNQPQHFGDGTRLSIL.